This T cell receptor beta chain appears in the sequencing data of a study of T-cell memory formation after mild COVID-19. The study's findings and limits: Contracting clones localized mainly to CM and EM when CD4+ and mainly to EMRA when CD8+. A second wave of clones peaked on day 37, and their SARS-CoV-2 specificity went unconfirmed. Some clones that responded were present in memory (sampled pre-infection), which suggests cross-reactive memory joined.

UMIs and sample barcodes were carried by the TCR alpha and TCR beta cDNA libraries that 5'RACE produced using constant-segment primers. MiXCR was run by TCRdb on the 5' RACE reads, yielding one entry per CDR3 protein. The sample includes roughly 190,000 distinct CDR3 sequences, more than 9% of them seen just once. This clonotype was observed a handful of times. Its antigen is currently unknown. This receptor was obtained from a man aged 18 to 35 who had mild COVID-19 (a few samples of this study predate the infection). Cell type and time point are not known. The specimen was PBMCs or a T cell subset sorted from them (not recorded which).

In nucleotides, the CDR3 is TGCAGTGCTACCTCGTGGGGGCGCAGAGGCACAGATACGCAGTATTTT. It specifies CSATSWGRRGTDTQYF. The genes are TRBV20-1 and TRBJ2-3, with D perhaps TRBD1 (6 bases). There are 16 residues in the CDR3. In germline, CDR1 is DFQATT, CDR2 SNEGSKA (reference sequence). V lost 4 bases and J 1 base, leaving 18 bases between the germline ends.